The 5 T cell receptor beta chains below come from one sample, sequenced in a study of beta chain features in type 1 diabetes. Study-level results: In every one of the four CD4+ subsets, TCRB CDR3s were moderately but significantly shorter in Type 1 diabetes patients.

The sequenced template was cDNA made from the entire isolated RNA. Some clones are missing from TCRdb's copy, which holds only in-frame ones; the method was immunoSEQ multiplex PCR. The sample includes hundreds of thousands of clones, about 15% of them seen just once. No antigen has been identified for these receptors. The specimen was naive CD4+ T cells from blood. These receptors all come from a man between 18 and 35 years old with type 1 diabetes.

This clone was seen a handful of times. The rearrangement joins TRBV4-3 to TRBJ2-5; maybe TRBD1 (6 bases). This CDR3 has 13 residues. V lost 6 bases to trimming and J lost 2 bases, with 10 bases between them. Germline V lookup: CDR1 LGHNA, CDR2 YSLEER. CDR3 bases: TGCGCCAGCAGTGGGACATTTCAAGAGACCCAGTACTTC. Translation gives CASSGTFQETQYF.

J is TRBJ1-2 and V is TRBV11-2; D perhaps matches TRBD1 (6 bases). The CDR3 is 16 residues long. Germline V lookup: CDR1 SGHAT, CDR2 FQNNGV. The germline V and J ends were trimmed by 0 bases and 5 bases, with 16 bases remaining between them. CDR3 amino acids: CASSLDIWDTVYGYTF. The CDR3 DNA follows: TGTGCCAGCAGCTTAGATATATGGGACACAGTATATGGCTACACCTTC.

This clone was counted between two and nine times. The CDR3, as DNA: TGTGCCAGCAGTGAAGACAGACAGCAGTACTTC. Its protein product is CASSEDRQQYF. This chain connects TRBV2 to TRBJ2-7; D is unclear. This CDR3 is 11 amino acids long. Trimming took off 1 base at V and 8 bases at J, with 6 bases between the two ends. Germline CDR1 SNHLY, CDR2 FYNNEI.

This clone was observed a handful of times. The CDR3 sequence is CASSDPGQGFHEQYF. Written as DNA, the CDR3 is TGTGCCAGCAGTGATCCGGGACAGGGGTTCCACGAGCAGTACTTC. The chain has TRBV28 and TRBJ2-7, with 10 bases matching TRBD1. The CDR3 covers 15 residues. J lost 5 bases, V lost 5 bases, and 9 bases had no gene match. Looked up from germline, CDR1 is MDHEN and CDR2 is SYDVKM. The variable domain in full, completed from reference TRBV28 and TRBJ2-7, reads DVKVTQSSRYLVKRTGEKVFLECVQDMDHENMFWYRQDPGLGLRLIYFSYDVKMKEKGDIPEGYSVSREKKERFSLILESASTNQTSMYLCASSDPGQGFHEQYFGPGTRLTVT.

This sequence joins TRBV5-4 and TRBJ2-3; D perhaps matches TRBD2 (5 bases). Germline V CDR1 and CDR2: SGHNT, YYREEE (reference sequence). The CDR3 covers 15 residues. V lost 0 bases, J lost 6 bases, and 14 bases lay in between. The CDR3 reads CASSLGGSARDTQYF. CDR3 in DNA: TGTGCCAGCAGCTTGGGTGGGAGCGCCAGGGATACGCAGTATTTT.